This T cell receptor (beta chain) was found in a study of blood T cell repertoires in COVID-19. The overall study: Acute-phase and convalescent COVID-19 samples originated in the United States, Italy and Spain. From T cells, B-cell-depleted T cells, or PBMCs came the material, which was cDNA or gDNA.

Enrolled through a virtual design, the participants were between about 18 and 100 years of age and came from roughly 22 US areas. Allocation to cohorts depended on clinical history reported by the participants. The table lists this clone with a few counts. Profiled with immunoSEQ multiplex PCR; TCRdb holds only in-frame clones, not every one. The table includes about 200,000 clones, around 81% detected once. Material for sequencing was PBMCs or T cells enriched from blood (not recorded which). The sequence derives from a woman aged 50 to 60 with acute COVID-19.

CDR3 amino acids: CASSRARQETQYF. The CDR3 region has the DNA TGTGCCAGCTCCAGGGCGCGACAGGAGACCCAGTACTTC. This sequence joins TRBV18 and TRBJ2-5; the D gene is possibly TRBD1 (5 bases). CDR1 is KGHSH and CDR2 is LQKENI in the germline V gene. V lost 6 bases to trimming and J lost 5 bases, with 13 bases between them. The CDR3 contains 13 residues.